This record concerns one T cell receptor beta chain sequence. The antigen is unknown. The sample belongs to a study of radiotherapy plus CTLA-4 blockade in lung cancer. Study-wide background: Among all patients, about 19% showed objective responses, while 30% to 35% had disease control.

Whole-study results and caveats: In blood, after radiotherapy plus ipilimumab, tumor-derived TCR clones expanded. Reports state that early shifts in blood T cell clones, with interferon-beta, best predicted response.

CDR3 length equals 15 residues. CDR1 LGHNA and CDR2 YSLEER come from the germline V gene. V gave up 0 bases and J gave up 4 bases, with 13 bases separating them. Some clones are missing from TCRdb's copy, which holds only in-frame ones; the method was immunoSEQ multiplex PCR. The data show under 70,000 clones, about 80% seen once. Specimen: peripheral blood, collected from a patient treated with radiotherapy plus ipilimumab. The V gene is TRBV4-3, the J gene TRBJ2-7; D remains unclear. This TCR came from a human donor with non-small cell lung cancer who had a complete response to radiotherapy plus ipilimumab. In DNA form, the CDR3 reads TGCGCCAGCAGCCAAGATGTGTACAGCCGGTACGAGCAGTACGTC. The encoded protein is CASSQDVYSRYEQYV.